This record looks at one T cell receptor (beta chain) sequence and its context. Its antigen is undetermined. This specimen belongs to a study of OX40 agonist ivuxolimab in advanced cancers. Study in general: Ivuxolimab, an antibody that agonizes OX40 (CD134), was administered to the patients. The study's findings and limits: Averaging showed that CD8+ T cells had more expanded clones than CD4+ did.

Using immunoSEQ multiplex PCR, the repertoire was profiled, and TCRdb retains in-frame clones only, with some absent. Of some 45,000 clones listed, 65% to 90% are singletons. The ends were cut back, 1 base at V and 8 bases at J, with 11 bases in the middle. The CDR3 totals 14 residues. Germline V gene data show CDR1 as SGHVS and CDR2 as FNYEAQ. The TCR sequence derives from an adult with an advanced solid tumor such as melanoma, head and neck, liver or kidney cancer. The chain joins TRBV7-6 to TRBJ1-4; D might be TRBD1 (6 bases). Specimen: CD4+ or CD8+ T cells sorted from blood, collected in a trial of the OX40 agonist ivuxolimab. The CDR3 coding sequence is TGTGCCAGCAGCTTAGACCAGGGGAGGGAAAAACTGTTTTTT. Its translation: CASSLDQGREKLFF.